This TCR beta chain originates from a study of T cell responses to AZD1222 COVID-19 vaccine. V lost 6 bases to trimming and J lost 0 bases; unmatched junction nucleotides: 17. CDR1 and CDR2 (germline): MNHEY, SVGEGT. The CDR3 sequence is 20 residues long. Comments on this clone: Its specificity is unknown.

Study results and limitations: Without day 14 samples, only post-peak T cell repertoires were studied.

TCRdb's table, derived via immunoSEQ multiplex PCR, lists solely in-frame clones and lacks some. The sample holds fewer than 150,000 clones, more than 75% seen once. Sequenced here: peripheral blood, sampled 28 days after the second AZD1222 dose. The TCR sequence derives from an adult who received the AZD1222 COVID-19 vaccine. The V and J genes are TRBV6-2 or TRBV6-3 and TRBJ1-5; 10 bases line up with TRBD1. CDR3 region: CASSQVGTGVILYSNQPQHF. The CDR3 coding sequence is TGTGCCAGCAGCCAAGTGGGGACAGGGGTTATCCTATATAGCAATCAGCCCCAGCATTTT.